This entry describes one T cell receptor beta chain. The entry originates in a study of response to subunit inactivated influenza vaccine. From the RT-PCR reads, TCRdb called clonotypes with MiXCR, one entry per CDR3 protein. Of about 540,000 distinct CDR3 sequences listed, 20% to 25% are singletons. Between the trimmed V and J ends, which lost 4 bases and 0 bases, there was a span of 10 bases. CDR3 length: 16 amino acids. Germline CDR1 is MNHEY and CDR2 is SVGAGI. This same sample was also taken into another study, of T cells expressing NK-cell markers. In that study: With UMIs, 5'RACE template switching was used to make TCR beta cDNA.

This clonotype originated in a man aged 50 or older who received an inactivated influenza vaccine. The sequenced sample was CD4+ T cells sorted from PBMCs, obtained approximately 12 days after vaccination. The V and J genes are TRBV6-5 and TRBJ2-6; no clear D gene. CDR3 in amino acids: CASSSPFGSGANVLTF. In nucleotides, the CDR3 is TGTGCCAGCAGTTCCCCCTTCGGCTCTGGGGCCAACGTCCTGACTTTC.